This TCR beta chain was sequenced in a study of cytomegalovirus exposure and HLA in healthy donors. For this clone: Its antigen remains unidentified.

TCRdb keeps only in-frame clones here, not all; method: immunoSEQ multiplex PCR. The repertoire holds approximately 180,000 clones, around nine tenths seen once, with approximately 2.6% in the top ten. Broader study findings: Subsequent analysis found a tendency for first-cohort TCR clusters to co-occur within the 120 or so validation repertoires. Reported results showed that the classifier diagnosed cytomegalovirus status with high specificity and sensitivity. Associated with cytomegalovirus, according to the listing, were 150 to 200 TCR beta chains. Confirmation in vitro established that three CMV-associated chains were specific for CMV antigens.

Germline CDR1 MGHRA, CDR2 YSYEKL. V gave up 4 bases and J gave up 3 bases, with 13 bases separating them. This CDR3 contains 15 residues. The TCR comes from a young man in good health and CMV-seropositive. The genes are TRBV4-1 and TRBJ1-5; perhaps TRBD1 as D (5 bases). The sample was PBMCs. In nucleotides, the CDR3 is TGCGCCAGCAGCCCACAACCGGACAACAATCAGCCCCAGCATTTT. It yields the protein CASSPQPDNNQPQHF.